Reported below is one T cell receptor (beta chain). As yet, its antigen is unknown. The data are from a study of beta chain features in type 1 diabetes. Findings and caveats of the study: The study found moderately but significantly shorter TCRB CDR3s in all four CD4+ subsets of Type 1 diabetes patients.

Investigators reverse transcribed all isolated RNA, so they sequenced expressed TCRB transcripts. Roughly 3.7 million reads, on average, came from each naive, central memory and regulatory T cell sample. Libraries were prepared by immunoSEQ multiplex PCR; TCRdb keeps only in-frame clonotypes and omits some of them. Of 500,000 to 700,000 clones listed, about 16% are singletons. Post-sort purity exceeded 95% for all sorted populations. Germline V gives CDR1 SGHNT, CDR2 YYREEE (reference sequence). The CDR3 covers 15 residues. Trimming at V came to 5 bases and at J to 5 bases, leaving 9 bases not matched to a gene.

The chain joins TRBV5-4 to TRBJ2-5, with TRBD1 identical over 10 bases. Sequencing input: naive CD4+ T cells from blood. This TCR came from a man aged 18 to 29 in good health. The CDR3 protein is CASSIPGQGRETQYF. The CDR3 DNA reads TGTGCCAGCAGTATACCGGGACAGGGGCGGGAGACCCAGTACTTC. Drawing the rest from reference TRBV5-4 and TRBJ2-5, the complete variable domain is ETGVTQSPTHLIKTRGQQVTLRCSSQSGHNTVSWYQQALGQGPQFIFQYYREEENGRGNFPPRFSGLQFPNYSSELNVNALELDDSALYLCASSIPGQGRETQYFGPGTRLLVL.